This T cell receptor beta chain was sequenced during a study of T cell responses to AZD1222 COVID-19 vaccine. Regarding this clone: Its antigen is still unknown.

Here immunoSEQ multiplex PCR was the method, and the copy in TCRdb shows in-frame clones only, minus some. The sample records 140,000 to 150,000 clones, more than 75% being singletons. Findings and limits, study-wide: Receipt of two AZD1222 doses was followed by a rise in Spike-specific TCR breadth and depth. Repertoires were obtained solely post-peak T cell response. Distributed over spike, vaccine-associated CD4 TCRs predominated at 160-218 and 743-854.

Germline CDR1 ENHRY, CDR2 SYGVKD. V shed 11 bases and J 0 bases; nucleotides not matched to a gene: 9. This CDR3 has 15 amino acids. The receptor was isolated from an adult in good health. This specimen was peripheral blood, taken on day 0 of MenACWY control vaccination. The chain combines TRBV10-3 with TRBJ1-5; 8 bases map to TRBD1. The CDR3 sequence is CAGRTGNTSNQPQHF. Written as DNA, the CDR3 is TGTGCCGGACGGACAGGGAATACTAGCAATCAGCCCCAGCATTTT.